These T cell receptor beta chains were read from a single sample in a study of T cell responses to AZD1222 COVID-19 vaccine. Repertoires were generated with immunoSEQ multiplex PCR, while TCRdb's copy carries only in-frame clones and drops some. Altogether some 96,000 clones are present, approximately 91% being singletons, with the ten largest covering more than 15%. The sequencing used peripheral blood, collected 28 days after the second AZD1222 dose. These TCRs come from an adult who received the AZD1222 COVID-19 vaccine. Both conserved end residues are part of each CDR3. The D gene is left open where the match is weak. A row's size may be missing; if present it is once, few, many or a size class.

v_gene	j_gene	abundance	d_gene	CDR3nt	CDR3aa
TRBV27	TRBJ1-6	-	-	TGTGCCAGCAGTTTATTAGGCGGAATTAATTCACCCCTCCACTTT	CASSLLGGINSPLHF
TRBV6-5	TRBJ1-4	-	-	TGTGCCAGCAGCTACGGACAGTCAACTAATGAAAAACTGTTTTTT	CASSYGQSTNEKLFF
TRBV9	TRBJ2-5	-	-	TGTGCCAGCAGCGTAGAGGGGCGCTTCCAAGAGACCCAGTACTTC	CASSVEGRFQETQYF
TRBV10-2	TRBJ2-1	-	-	TGCGCCAGCACACGGGCGGGTGAGCAGTTCTTC	CASTRAGEQFF
TRBV7-9	TRBJ2-6	-	-	TGTGCCAGCAGCTTAAGTGGCCAGGGGAGCTCTGGGGCCAACGTCCTGACTTTC	CASSLSGQGSSGANVLTF
TRBV5-1	TRBJ2-2	-	TRBD2	TGCGCCAGCAGCTTGGAAGGACTAGCGGAACCCACCGGGGAGCTGTTTTTT	CASSLEGLAEPTGELFF
TRBV6-5	TRBJ1-1	-	TRBD1	TGTGCCAGCAGTTACCAGACAGGGCGCACATTTGAAGCTTTCTTT	CASSYQTGRTFEAFF
TRBV7-9	TRBJ2-7	-	TRBD1	TGTGCCAGCAGCCCCCAGGGGGACGAGCAGTACTTC	CASSPQGDEQYF
TRBV9	TRBJ1-2	-	TRBD1	TGTGCCAGCAGCCGACAGGGGGCGTTAGATGGCTACACCTTC	CASSRQGALDGYTF
TRBV18	TRBJ2-5	once	TRBD2	TGTGCCAGCTCATCTGGGACTAGCGGGAGGAGGTTGGAGACCCAGTACTTC	CASSSGTSGRRLETQYF
TRBV27	TRBJ2-1	-	-	TGTGCCAGTAGGAGCGGGACAGATACTTACAATGAGCAGTTCTTC	CASRSGTDTYNEQFF
TRBV6-4	TRBJ2-3	-	TRBD1	TGTGCCAGCAGTATGGACAGGGCTCCAGATACGCAGTATTTT	CASSMDRAPDTQYF
TRBV19	TRBJ2-2	few	TRBD2	TGTGCCAGTAGTATGGCGGGAGGGCGTCCCGGGGAGCTGTTTTTT	CASSMAGGRPGELFF
TRBV19	TRBJ1-4	-	-	TGTGCCAGTAGTAGTCAGAGGATAACTAATGAAAAACTGTTTTTT	CASSSQRITNEKLFF
TRBV30	TRBJ1-5	-	TRBD1	TGTGCCTGGAGTCAGGGGGCAGGCCAGCCCCAGCATTTT	CAWSQGAGQPQHF
TRBV19	TRBJ1-2	few	-	TGTGCCAGTAGTACAAACAGGGATGGCGGCTACACCTTC	CASSTNRDGGYTF
TRBV30	TRBJ2-1	-	-	TGTGCCTGGAGTCCAGGGCCTGAGAATGAGCAGTTCTTC	CAWSPGPENEQFF
TRBV19	TRBJ2-7	-	-	TGTGCCAGTAGTATCGGGGCTACGGGCCAAATAAACGACGAGCAGTACTTC	CASSIGATGQINDEQYF
TRBV28	TRBJ2-1	-	TRBD1	TGTGCCAGCAGTCCAGGGGGAGAGTACAATGAGCAGTTCTTC	CASSPGGEYNEQFF
TRBV1	TRBJ1-6	-	-	TGCACCAGCAGCCAAGACCCCACAGGGAGGAATTCACCCCTCCACTTT	CTSSQDPTGRNSPLHF
TRBV11-2	TRBJ1-2	-	-	TGTGCCAGCAGCTTAGGAGGGGGAGGCTATGGCTACACCTTC	CASSLGGGGYGYTF
TRBV5-4	TRBJ1-2	few	-	TGTGCCAGCGCCGTGGGGAACTATGGCTACACCTTC	CASAVGNYGYTF
TRBV12-3/TRBV12-4	TRBJ2-7	-	-	TGTGCCAGCAGCCTAACCCGCTCCTACGAGCAGTACTTC	CASSLTRSYEQYF
TRBV25-1	TRBJ2-1	once	-	TGTGCCAGCAGGCCGAACGTGGGGGGCAATGAGCAGTTCTTC	CASRPNVGGNEQFF
TRBV19	TRBJ1-1	-	TRBD1	TGTGCCAGTAGAGGGACAGGGGCCTCTAGGACTGAAGCTTTCTTT	CASRGTGASRTEAFF
TRBV19	TRBJ1-5	-	TRBD1	TGTGCCAGTAGTACAACAGGGGGAGGTCAGCCCCAGCATTTT	CASSTTGGGQPQHF
TRBV10-1	TRBJ1-2	once	-	TGCGCCAGCAGTGACCAGTCTGACAGTGGCTACACCTTC	CASSDQSDSGYTF
TRBV3-1/TRBV3-2	TRBJ2-5	-	-	TGTGCCAGCAGCCAAGCGGCCGTGAGAGAGACCCAGTACTTC	CASSQAAVRETQYF
TRBV7-9	TRBJ2-2	-	TRBD2	TGTGCCAGCAGCAACGGACTAGTTTCCCGCACCGGGGAGCTGTTTTTT	CASSNGLVSRTGELFF
TRBV7-2	TRBJ2-3	-	-	TGTGCCAGCAGCTCGTACTGGGATACGCAGTATTTT	CASSSYWDTQYF
TRBV5-8	TRBJ1-2	-	-	TGTGCCAGCAGCTGGACAAGCTATGGCTACACCTTC	CASSWTSYGYTF
TRBV30	TRBJ1-6	-	-	TGTGCCTGGAGTGGGGGTAATTCACCCCTCCACTTT	CAWSGGNSPLHF
TRBV6-5	TRBJ2-7	-	TRBD1	TGTGCCAGCAGAGACAGGGACACCTACGAGCAGTACTTC	CASRDRDTYEQYF
TRBV9	TRBJ1-2	-	TRBD1	TGTGCCAGCAGCCCGAGCCGACAGGGGGCGATTGGCTACACCTTC	CASSPSRQGAIGYTF
TRBV6-5	TRBJ2-3	-	TRBD2	TGTGCCAGCAGGCTAGAGCGGGGCCCCAGAGATACGCAGTATTTT	CASRLERGPRDTQYF
TRBV6-5	TRBJ1-4	-	-	TGTGCCAGCAGAGCCGAGGGTTTCCTACTGTTTTTT	CASRAEGFLLFF
TRBV27	TRBJ2-7	-	-	TGTGCCAGCCCCGCTGCCCCCTACGAGCAGTACTTC	CASPAAPYEQYF
TRBV10-2	TRBJ2-2	-	-	TGCGCCAGCATGGGCACGAACACCGGGGAGCTGTTTTTT	CASMGTNTGELFF
TRBV18	TRBJ1-6	once	-	TGTGCCAGCTCACCGGGACAATATAATTCACCCCTCCACTTT	CASSPGQYNSPLHF
TRBV5-6	TRBJ1-2	-	-	TGTGCCAGCAGCTTGGTTAGTTCAGGCAACTATGGCTACACCTTC	CASSLVSSGNYGYTF
TRBV6-5	TRBJ2-6	-	-	TGTGCCAGCAGTTATGGGGTTGCTGGGGCCAACGTCCTGACTTTC	CASSYGVAGANVLTF
TRBV10-3	TRBJ2-2	-	TRBD1	TGTGCCATCAGTGGCCCCGATCAAGGGACAGGGAACACCGGGGAGCTGTTTTTT	CAISGPDQGTGNTGELFF
TRBV20-1	TRBJ2-3	-	TRBD2	TGCAGTGCTAGTACGGCTAGCGGGAGTGGGACAGATACGCAGTATTTT	CSASTASGSGTDTQYF
TRBV6-5	TRBJ1-2	-	-	TGTGCCAGCAGTCCCCGCTCCCTCGATGGCTACACCTTC	CASSPRSLDGYTF
TRBV9	TRBJ2-1	-	-	TGTGCCAGCAGCGTCGACGCGGGCGGAGTGTACAATGAGCAGTTCTTC	CASSVDAGGVYNEQFF
TRBV5-4	TRBJ1-5	-	TRBD1	TGTGCCAGCAGCCCAGGACAGGGGTACAATCAGCCCCAGCATTTT	CASSPGQGYNQPQHF
TRBV11-2	TRBJ2-7	once	-	TGTGCCAGCAGCTTAGAGCCAGGGGCTACCTACGAGCAGTACTTC	CASSLEPGATYEQYF
TRBV10-1	TRBJ2-2	few	-	TGCGCCAGCAGCCGGGAGTTGAACACCGGGGAGCTGTTTTTT	CASSRELNTGELFF
TRBV6-5	TRBJ1-4	-	TRBD1	TGTGCCGGCGGACAGGGGGCAACTAATGAAAAACTGTTTTTT	CAGGQGATNEKLFF
TRBV6-5	TRBJ2-7	-	TRBD1	TGTGCCAGCAGTTTGGACAGGGTCGACGAGCAGTACTTC	CASSLDRVDEQYF
TRBV6-1	TRBJ1-2	-	-	TGTGCCAGCAGCCTGGACAGCCCCCTTGATGGCTACACCTTC	CASSLDSPLDGYTF
TRBV6-5	TRBJ2-7	-	TRBD1	TGTGCCAGCAGGGAGGGACAGGCATACGAGCAGTACTTC	CASREGQAYEQYF
TRBV6-5	TRBJ1-1	-	-	TGTGCCAGCAGCCGGGGACGGGACACTGAAGCTTTCTTT	CASSRGRDTEAFF
TRBV11-2	TRBJ1-2	-	TRBD1	TGTGCCAGCAGCTTAGCAGGGGGTTATGGCTACACCTTC	CASSLAGGYGYTF
TRBV14	TRBJ1-2	few	-	TGTGCCAGCAGCCAAGATCTGTCCTCGAGTGGCTACACCTTC	CASSQDLSSSGYTF